This T cell receptor beta chain was captured in a study of T-cell memory formation after mild COVID-19. Study context: TCR clusters showed largely donor specificity. The study, taken as a whole, reports: Largely, contracting CD4+ clones fell within CM and EM, and contracting CD8+ clones within EMRA.

About this clonotype itself: The antigen remains undetermined.

Amplification by 5'RACE using constant-segment primers produced TCR alpha and TCR beta cDNA libraries that carried sample barcodes and UMIs. Using its own MiXCR run on the 5' RACE reads, TCRdb lists one record per CDR3 protein. This sample has 300,000 to 400,000 distinct CDR3 sequences, with under 15% found just once. This clonotype originated in a man in his late teens or twenties who had mild COVID-19 (a few samples of this study predate the infection). Cell type and time point are not known. Sample: PBMCs or a T cell subset sorted from them (not recorded which).

As DNA, the CDR3 is TGTGCCAGCAGCCCCAGAGCGGGGGGCCCCTACGAGCAGTACTTC. Translating it yields CASSPRAGGPYEQYF. The chain links TRBV9 to TRBJ2-7; 9 bases map to TRBD2. CDR1 and CDR2 from the germline V gene are SGDLS and YYNGEE. V lost 4 bases to trimming and J lost 2 bases; unmatched junction nucleotides: 7. CDR3 length: 15 residues.